This note documents a single T cell receptor (beta chain) sequence. Its antigen is unknown. It was with 60 Vbeta and 13 Jbeta primers that the PCR ran. Here immunoSEQ multiplex PCR was the method, and the copy in TCRdb shows in-frame clones only, minus some. This listing includes about 140,000 clones. V lost 2 bases, J lost 11 bases, and 13 bases lay in between. The germline V gene encodes CDR1 MNHNS and CDR2 SASEGT. The CDR3 is made up of 13 amino acids. The data were obtained in a study of cytomegalovirus exposure and HLA in healthy donors. Findings and limits, study-wide: What a later analysis showed was that several of the most significant clusters appeared linked to common viral pathogens. Sequencing likely generated an artifact that appeared as a cluster of highly shared sequence variants. When a later analysis was performed, an Asian-associated ancestry cluster reportedly had fewer N-insertions than the approximately 700-donor mean.

Source material: PBMCs. J is TRBJ2-4 and V is TRBV6-1; TRBD2 is a possible D gene (5 bases). The receptor was isolated from a man aged 40-49 years in good health and CMV-seronegative. CDR3 DNA sequence: TGTGCCAGCAGTGAACCCGTTGCGCGGGTTCAGTACTTC. It yields the protein CASSEPVARVQYF.